The 17 T cell receptor beta chains in this list originate from one sample, sequenced in a study of cytomegalovirus exposure and HLA in healthy donors. Clones were read by immunoSEQ multiplex PCR, and TCRdb kept only the in-frame ones, dropping some. The sample lists 35,000 to 50,000 clones; 80% to 95% were seen once. The sequenced sample consisted of PBMCs. The receptors were gathered from a man younger than 35 in good health and CMV-seronegative.

This clone ranks as medium-sized. This chain links TRBV19 with TRBJ1-1, with TRBD1 as a possible D gene (5 bases). This CDR3 has 15 residues. V shed 5 bases and J shed 4 bases, with 17 bases lying between them. CDR1 is LNHDA and CDR2 is SQIVND in the germline V gene (reference sequence). The CDR3 sequence: CASSPPGALVTEAFF. The CDR3 DNA reads as TGTGCCAGTAGTCCACCTGGGGCCCTAGTCACTGAAGCTTTCTTT.

Note on this clone: One end of the junction does not line up with germline, which may come from a read error. The V and J genes are TRBV7-7 and TRBJ2-2; 7 bases agree with TRBD1. The CDR3 sequence is 15 residues long. Looked up from germline, CDR1 is SSHAT and CDR2 is FNYEAQ (reference sequence). CDR3 nucleotide sequence: TGTGCTAGCAGTCCAACAGGGGCGGACACCGGGGAGCTGTTTTTT. This gives the protein CASSPTGADTGELFF.

This chain uses TRBV2 with TRBJ1-4; D may be TRBD1 (5 bases). Per the germline V gene, CDR1 is SNHLY and CDR2 is FYNNEI. The length of the CDR3 is 12 residues. Between the trimmed V and J ends, which lost 6 bases and 8 bases, there was a span of 10 bases. The CDR3 region has the DNA TGTGCCAGCAGGGACATGAAAGAAAAACTGTTTTTT. It yields the protein CASRDMKEKLFF.

The rearrangement uses TRBV25-1 and TRBJ2-7; D possibly corresponds to TRBD1 (6 bases). The CDR3 runs to 13 residues. Germline CDR1 MGHDK, CDR2 SYGVNS. V gave up 5 bases and J gave up 3 bases, with 11 bases separating them. The CDR3 protein is CASSLQGGYEQYF. The CDR3 DNA sequence: TGTGCCAGCAGTCTACAGGGTGGCTACGAGCAGTACTTC.

The V call is TRBV7-9, the J call TRBJ2-7, with 7 bases matching TRBD1. CDR1 SEHNR and CDR2 FQNEAQ come from the germline V gene (reference sequence). This CDR3 has 15 residues. The trim removed 7 bases at V and 3 bases at J, leaving 12 bases unmatched. In nucleotides, the CDR3 is TGTGCCAGCACCCTAGACAGGGAAGGGGACTACGAGCAGTACTTC. Protein sequence: CASTLDREGDYEQYF.

The chain has TRBV5-5 and TRBJ1-4, with unresolved D. This CDR3 is built from 12 residues. Trimming pared 4 bases from V and 8 bases from J, leaving 9 bases between. Germline CDR1 SGHKS, CDR2 YYEKEE (reference sequence). The CDR3 DNA is TGTGCCAGCAGCCGCCCCACAGAAAAACTGTTTTTT. Translation: CASSRPTEKLFF.

This clone was seen only once. The genes are TRBV9 and TRBJ2-5; 9 positions agree with TRBD1. With 4 bases clipped from V and 5 bases from J, the junction kept 6 bases outside the gene matches. There are 14 residues in the CDR3. Germline V gives CDR1 SGDLS, CDR2 YYNGEE. The CDR3 DNA sequence: TGTGCCAGCAGCCCGGGGACAGGGTGGGAGACCCAGTACTTC. Encoded protein: CASSPGTGWETQYF.

CDR3 DNA sequence: TGTGCCACTATCTTACGGGGGGGTAGGCTGTTTTTT. The encoded protein is CATILRGGRLFF. The chain links TRBV19 to TRBJ1-4; possibly TRBD1 for D (5 bases). The V end lost 10 bases, the J end lost 14 bases, and 20 bases lay between the germline ends. CDR3 size: 12 residues. The germline V gene encodes CDR1 LNHDA and CDR2 SQIVND (reference sequence).

This chain joins TRBV28 and TRBJ1-3, with 7 bases matching TRBD1. Germline CDR1 is MDHEN and CDR2 is SYDVKM. This CDR3 is 21 amino acids long. Trimming took 1 base from V and 0 from J; bases not matched to a gene: 18. The CDR3 DNA follows: TGTGCCAGCAGTTTATCCCCCTACAGGGGCACCCCTCACTCCTCTGGAAACACCATATATTTT. Amino acid sequence: CASSLSPYRGTPHSSGNTIYF.

The chain uses TRBV2 and TRBJ2-7; D gene uncertain. The CDR3 has 11 residues. Germline values: CDR1 SNHLY, CDR2 FYNNEI. Trimming removed 4 bases at V and 4 bases at J, with 5 bases between. The CDR3 region is CASSAVYEQYF. As DNA, the CDR3 is TGTGCCAGCAGTGCGGTTTACGAGCAGTACTTC.

The genes are TRBV7-9 and TRBJ1-1; D gene uncertain. V was trimmed by 5 bases and J by 1 base, leaving 8 bases between them. The CDR3 has 13 amino acids. CDR1 and CDR2 from the germline V gene are SEHNR and FQNEAQ (reference sequence). CDR3 loop: CASSSQWNTEAFF. The CDR3 bases are TGTGCCAGCAGCAGTCAGTGGAACACTGAAGCTTTCTTT.

This chain joins TRBV27 and TRBJ2-2; D is possibly TRBD1 (6 bases). Trimming took off 3 bases at V and 5 bases at J, with 13 bases between the two ends. This CDR3 is 15 amino acids long. Germline CDR1 MNHEY, CDR2 SMNVEV (reference sequence). The CDR3 bases are TGTGCCAGCAGTTTTGAACAGGGAAGAACCGGGGAGCTGTTTTTT. Encoded protein: CASSFEQGRTGELFF.

This clone has just one count. The CDR3 protein is CASSVMTSGGTDTQYF. The CDR3 DNA reads as TGTGCCAGCAGCGTAATGACTAGCGGGGGGACAGATACGCAGTATTTT. J is TRBJ2-3 and V is TRBV9, with 13 bases aligning to TRBD2. Germline V gene data show CDR1 as SGDLS and CDR2 as YYNGEE. This CDR3 is built from 16 residues. V trimming: 1 base; J trimming: 3 bases; junction bases outside the gene matches: 2. Full variable domain (outside the CDR3, taken from reference TRBV9 and TRBJ2-3): DSGVTQTPKHLITATGQRVTLRCSPRSGDLSVYWYQQSLDQGLQFLIQYYNGEERAKGNILERFSAQQFPDLHSELNLSSLELGDSALYFCASSVMTSGGTDTQYFGPGTRLTVL.

CDR3 residues: CASSQERGGWETQYF. CDR3 bases: TGCGCCAGCAGCCAAGAAAGGGGGGGCTGGGAGACCCAGTACTTC. V and J are TRBV4-3 and TRBJ2-5, with D perhaps matching TRBD2 (7 bases). V lost 0 bases and J 5 bases, leaving 13 bases between the germline ends. Per the germline V gene, CDR1 is LGHNA and CDR2 is YSLEER. There are 15 residues in the CDR3.

The CDR3 DNA sequence: TGTGCCAGTAGTTCCCAGGGACTAGGGGATGAGCAGTTCTTC. This encodes CASSSQGLGDEQFF. The chain joins TRBV19 to TRBJ2-1; 8 bases fit TRBD2. From germline, CDR1 is LNHDA and CDR2 SQIVND (reference sequence). The CDR3 has 14 residues. After removal of 5 bases from V and 8 bases from J, the junction contained 8 bases not matched to a gene.

A word on this clone: A junction end diverges from the germline sequence, so it may reflect a read error. The chain has TRBV6-5 and TRBJ1-2; possibly TRBD1 for D (6 bases). The germline V gene encodes CDR1 MNHEY and CDR2 SVGAGI. This CDR3 is 15 amino acids long. The CDR3 is CASTKGPDRLYSYTF. For the CDR3, the DNA is TGTGCCAGCACAAAAGGACCCGACAGGCTCTATAGCTACACCTTC.

DNA for the CDR3: TGTGCCAGCACTCCGGGACAGGGGATCGGGGAGCTGTTTTTT. It yields the protein CASTPGQGIGELFF. V gene TRBV7-9 combines with J gene TRBJ2-2, with 10 bases that match TRBD1. This CDR3 has 14 amino acids. Germline V gene data show CDR1 as SEHNR and CDR2 as FQNEAQ (reference sequence). V was clipped by 7 bases and J by 7 bases; unmatched bases: 6.